This paragraph reports one TCR beta chain. The record originates from a study of technical replicates of blood from a handful of donors. Sequencing used immunoSEQ multiplex PCR; TCRdb keeps in-frame clones, though not all of them. The sample lists about 74,000 clones; about 95% were seen once. The specimen sequenced was T cells isolated from PBMCs. This receptor was identified in a human donor in good health.

CDR3 coding DNA: TGTGCCAGCAGTTACGGGCTAGCGGGACTCACAGATACGCAGTATTTT. Translation: CASSYGLAGLTDTQYF. This sequence joins TRBV6-5 and TRBJ2-3, with 9 nucleotides matching TRBD2. Germline V gene data show CDR1 as MNHEY and CDR2 as SVGAGI. There are 16 residues in the CDR3. The V gene end was trimmed by 2 bases and the J gene end by 2 bases; junction bases not matched to a gene: 5.